These 15 T cell receptor beta chains share one sample of origin, sequenced in a study of response to subunit inactivated influenza vaccine. TCRdb processed the RT-PCR reads anew with MiXCR; each CDR3 protein has one entry. The sample carries around 500,000 distinct CDR3 sequences, approximately 11% recorded once. This specimen consisted of PBMCs from blood, obtained more than 35 days after vaccination. The origin of the receptors is a man in his fifties or sixties who received an inactivated influenza vaccine.

This clonotype was counted at least ten times. The chain couples TRBV7-2 to TRBJ2-7, with TRBD1 matching over 7 bases. The V segment lost 5 bases and the J segment 4 bases; nucleotides outside the gene matches: 8. The germline gives CDR1 SGHTA, CDR2 FQGNSA. The CDR3 is 14 amino acids. CDR3 sequence reads: CASSHRQGVYEQYF. The CDR3 DNA follows: TGTGCCAGCAGCCACCGACAGGGTGTTTACGAGCAGTACTTC.

Ten or more counts support this clonotype. The rearrangement links TRBV5-1 to TRBJ2-1; D gene unclear. V was clipped by 6 bases and J by 9 bases, with 10 bases between them. CDR3 length: 11 amino acids. From germline, CDR1 is SGHRS and CDR2 YFSETQ. CDR3 in amino acids: CASTWNGEQFF. The CDR3 nucleotides are TGCGCCAGCACCTGGAATGGTGAGCAGTTCTTC.

This chain connects TRBV27 to TRBJ1-4; TRBD1 aligns across 9 bases. Germline CDR1 MNHEY, CDR2 SMNVEV (reference sequence). After removal of 6 bases from V and 6 bases from J, the junction contained 5 bases not matched to a gene. The CDR3 extends over 14 amino acids. CDR3 sequence (DNA): TGTGCCAGCAGCGCCTGGGACAGGGATGAAAAACTGTTTTTT. Protein product: CASSAWDRDEKLFF.

This clonotype was seen at least ten times. This chain uses TRBV6-4 with TRBJ2-1; TRBD2 aligns across 10 bases. Trimming removed 3 bases from V and 0 bases from J; junction bases left unmatched: 5. CDR1 and CDR2 (germline): MRHNA, SNTAGT. The CDR3 consists of 17 residues. CDR3 coding DNA: TGTGCCAGCAGTGAGCTAGCGGGAGTGGGCTCCTACAATGAGCAGTTCTTC. Translating it yields CASSELAGVGSYNEQFF.

A note on this clonotype: With a much larger clone just one base away, this may be a read error. The chain links TRBV29-1 to TRBJ2-1, with 8 bases matching TRBD2. This CDR3 is 14 amino acids long. V lost 4 bases, J lost 5 bases, and 7 bases stayed unmatched. CDR1 is SQVTM, CDR2 ANQGSEA, per germline. As DNA, the CDR3 is TGCAGCGTTGGGGCGGGAGGATCCAACAATGAGCAGTTCTTC. It specifies CSVGAGGSNNEQFF.

The rearrangement joins TRBV20-1 to TRBJ1-6, with 7 bases identical to TRBD1. V shed 6 bases and J 10 bases; nucleotides not matched to a gene: 15. Germline CDR1 reads DFQATT; CDR2 reads SNEGSKA (reference sequence). The CDR3 is made up of 15 amino acids. In nucleotides, the CDR3 is TGCAGTGCGGAGACAGGGAAAGGGCCGAGGTCACCCCTCCACTTT. Encoded protein: CSAETGKGPRSPLHF.

This clonotype was counted ten times or more. The chain uses TRBV11-2 and TRBJ2-2, with 11 bases aligning to TRBD2. The germline V gene encodes CDR1 SGHAT and CDR2 FQNNGV. J lost 1 base, V lost 6 bases, and 4 bases had no gene match. CDR3 length equals 16 residues. CDR3 loop: CASRLTSGGNTGELFF. CDR3 DNA sequence: TGTGCCAGCAGACTTACTAGCGGGGGGAACACCGGGGAGCTGTTTTTT.

CDR3 residues: CASSSTGGGGEGYEQYF. The CDR3 DNA sequence: TGTGCCAGCAGTTCAACGGGGGGAGGGGGCGAGGGGTACGAGCAGTACTTC. V usage is TRBV12-3 or TRBV12-4 and J usage is TRBJ2-7; D might be TRBD1 or TRBD2, each matching 7 bases. This CDR3 is built from 17 residues. V lost 4 bases, J lost 4 bases, and 23 bases lay in between.

The sample holds many counts of this clonotype. This chain links TRBV24-1 with TRBJ1-6; D gene unclear. CDR3 length equals 13 residues. V dropped 7 bases and J dropped 8 bases, with 11 bases sitting between them. Per germline, CDR1 KGHDR and CDR2 SFDVKD. CDR3 sequence: CATSSGPYSPLHF. The CDR3 coding sequence is TGTGCCACCAGCTCCGGGCCTTATTCACCCCTCCACTTT.

The table lists this clonotype with a few counts. The chain links TRBV7-9 to TRBJ1-6; no firm D call. V gave up 0 bases and J gave up 7 bases, with 10 bases separating them. The CDR3 runs 15 residues. CDR1 is SEHNR and CDR2 is FQNEAQ in the germline V gene (reference sequence). The CDR3 reads CASSLAEARNSPLHF. The CDR3 nucleotides read TGTGCCAGCAGCTTAGCGGAGGCACGGAATTCACCCCTCCACTTT.

In its sample, this clonotype was seen a few times. The DNA of the CDR3 is TGCGCCAGCAGCCAAGGAGCGGGAGGGCGGTACGAGCAGTACTTC. This translates into CASSQGAGGRYEQYF. The rearrangement links TRBV4-3 to TRBJ2-7, with 10 bases that match TRBD2. V lost 1 base, J lost 4 bases, and 4 bases stayed unmatched. The V gene's germline CDR1 is LGHNA and CDR2 YSLEER. The CDR3 is 15 amino acids.

This clonotype was seen a few times. CDR3 in DNA: TGTGCCAGCAGCCCCGGGGGCCTGAACACCGGGGAGCTGTTTTTT. This sequence encodes CASSPGGLNTGELFF. The J gene is TRBJ2-2, the V gene TRBV6-1; D is possibly TRBD1 or TRBD2 (6 bases each). CDR1 MNHNS and CDR2 SASEGT come from the germline V gene. V shed 6 bases and J shed 1 base, with 12 bases lying between them. The length of the CDR3 is 15 residues.

This clonotype turned up a few times. The chain uses TRBV20-1 and TRBJ2-7, with D perhaps given as TRBD1 or TRBD2 (5 bases each). The CDR3 totals 14 residues. Germline assignment: CDR1 DFQATT and CDR2 SNEGSKA (reference sequence). V was trimmed by 2 bases and J by 0 bases, leaving 11 bases between them. The CDR3 sequence is CSARPRDRSYEQYF. The CDR3 nucleotides read TGCAGTGCTAGACCCCGGGACCGCTCCTACGAGCAGTACTTC.

This clonotype was found once. With a much larger clone just one base away, this may be a read error. The CDR3 spells CASTKGENEQFF. The CDR3 nucleotides read TGTGCCAGCACTAAGGGGGAGAATGAGCAGTTCTTC. The chain recombines TRBV12-3 or TRBV12-4 with TRBJ2-1, with a tentative D call TRBD1 (6 bases). The V end was cut by 7 bases, the J end by 7 bases, with 11 bases between. This CDR3 is built from 12 residues.

This clonotype has a count of ten or more. The chain carries TRBV5-1 and TRBJ2-2; no definite D call. The V gene lost 0 bases and the J gene lost 0 bases, with 6 bases spanning the gap. Germline V gives CDR1 SGHRS, CDR2 YFSETQ. The CDR3 has 15 residues. The CDR3 here is CASSLDPTNTGELFF. For the CDR3, the DNA is TGCGCCAGCAGCTTGGATCCGACGAACACCGGGGAGCTGTTTTTT.